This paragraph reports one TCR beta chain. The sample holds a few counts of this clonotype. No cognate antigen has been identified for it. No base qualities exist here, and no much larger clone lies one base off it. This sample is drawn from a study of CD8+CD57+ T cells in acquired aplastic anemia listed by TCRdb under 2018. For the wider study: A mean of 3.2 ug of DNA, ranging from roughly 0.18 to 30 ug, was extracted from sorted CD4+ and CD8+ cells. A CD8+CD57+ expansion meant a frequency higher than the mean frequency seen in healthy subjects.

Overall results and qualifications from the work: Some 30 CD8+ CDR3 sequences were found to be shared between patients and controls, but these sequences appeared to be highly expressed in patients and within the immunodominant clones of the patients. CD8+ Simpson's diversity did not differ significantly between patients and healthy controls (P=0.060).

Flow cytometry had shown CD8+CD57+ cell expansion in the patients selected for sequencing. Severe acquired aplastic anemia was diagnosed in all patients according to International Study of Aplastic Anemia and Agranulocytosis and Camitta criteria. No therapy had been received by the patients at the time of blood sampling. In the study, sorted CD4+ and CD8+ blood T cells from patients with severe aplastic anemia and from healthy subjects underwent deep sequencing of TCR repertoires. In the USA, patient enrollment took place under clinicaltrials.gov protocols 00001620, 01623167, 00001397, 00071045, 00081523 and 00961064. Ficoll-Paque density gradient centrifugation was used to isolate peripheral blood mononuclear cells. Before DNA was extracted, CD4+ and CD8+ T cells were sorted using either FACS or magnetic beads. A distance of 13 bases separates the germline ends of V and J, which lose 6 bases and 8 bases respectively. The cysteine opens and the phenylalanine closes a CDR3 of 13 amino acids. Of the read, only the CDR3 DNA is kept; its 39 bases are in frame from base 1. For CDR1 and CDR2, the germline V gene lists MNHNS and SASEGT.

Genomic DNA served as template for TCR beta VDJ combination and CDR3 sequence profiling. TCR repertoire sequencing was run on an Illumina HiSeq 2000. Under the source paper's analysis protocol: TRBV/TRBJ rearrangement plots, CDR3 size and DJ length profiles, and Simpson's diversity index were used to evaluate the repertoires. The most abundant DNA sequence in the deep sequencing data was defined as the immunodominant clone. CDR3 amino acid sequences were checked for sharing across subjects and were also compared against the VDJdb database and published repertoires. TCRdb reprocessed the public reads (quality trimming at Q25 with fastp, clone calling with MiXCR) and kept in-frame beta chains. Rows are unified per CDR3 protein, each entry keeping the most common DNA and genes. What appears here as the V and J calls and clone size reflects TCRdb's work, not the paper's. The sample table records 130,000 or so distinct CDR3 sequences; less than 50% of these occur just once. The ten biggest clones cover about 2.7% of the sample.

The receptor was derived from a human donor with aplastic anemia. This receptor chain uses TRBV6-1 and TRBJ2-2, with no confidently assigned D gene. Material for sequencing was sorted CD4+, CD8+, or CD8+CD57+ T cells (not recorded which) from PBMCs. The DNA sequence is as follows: TGTGCCAGCAGCCCCATGGGGTCAGGGGAGCTGTTTTTT. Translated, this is CASSPMGSGELFF.